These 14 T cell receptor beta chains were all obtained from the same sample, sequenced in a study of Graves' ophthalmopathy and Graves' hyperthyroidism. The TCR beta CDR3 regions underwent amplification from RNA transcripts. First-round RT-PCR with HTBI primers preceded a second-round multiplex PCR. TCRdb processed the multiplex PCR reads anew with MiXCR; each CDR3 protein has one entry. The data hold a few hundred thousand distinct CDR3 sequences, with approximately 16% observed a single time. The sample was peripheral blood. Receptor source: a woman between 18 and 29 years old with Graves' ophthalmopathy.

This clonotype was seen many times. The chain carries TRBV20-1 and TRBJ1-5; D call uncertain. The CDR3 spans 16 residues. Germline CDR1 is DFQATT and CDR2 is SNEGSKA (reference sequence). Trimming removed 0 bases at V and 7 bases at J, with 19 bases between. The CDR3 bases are TGCAGTGCTAGAGATTCAAGACGCCCAGGCGGCCAGCCCCAGCATTTT. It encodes CSARDSRRPGGQPQHF.

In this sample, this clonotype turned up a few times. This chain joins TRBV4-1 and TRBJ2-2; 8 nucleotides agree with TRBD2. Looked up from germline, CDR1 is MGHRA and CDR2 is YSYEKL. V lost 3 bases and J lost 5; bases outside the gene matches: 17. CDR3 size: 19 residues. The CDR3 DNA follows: TGCGCCAGCAGCCACTTCGCGCATTTCGAGCGGGGGCAGACCGGGGAGCTGTTTTTT. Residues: CASSHFAHFERGQTGELFF.

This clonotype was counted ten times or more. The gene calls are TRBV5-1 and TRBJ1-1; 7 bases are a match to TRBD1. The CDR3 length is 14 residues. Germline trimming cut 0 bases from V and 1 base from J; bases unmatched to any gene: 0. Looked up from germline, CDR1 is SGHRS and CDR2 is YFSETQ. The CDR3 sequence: CASSLGDRNTEAFF. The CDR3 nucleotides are TGCGCCAGCAGCTTGGGGGACAGGAACACTGAAGCTTTCTTT.

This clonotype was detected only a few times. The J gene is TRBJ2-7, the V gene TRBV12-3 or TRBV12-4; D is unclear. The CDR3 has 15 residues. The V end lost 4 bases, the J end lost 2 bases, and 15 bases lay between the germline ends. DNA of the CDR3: TGTGCCAGCAGTTCCTCTTGGTCACTTACCTACGAGCAGTACTTC. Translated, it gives CASSSSWSLTYEQYF.

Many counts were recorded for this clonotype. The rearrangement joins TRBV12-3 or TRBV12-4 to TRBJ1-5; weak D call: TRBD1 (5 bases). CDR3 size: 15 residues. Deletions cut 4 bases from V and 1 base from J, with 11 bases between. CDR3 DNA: TGTGCCAGCAGTTCCGGGGGGGGGAGCAATCAGCCCCAGCATTTT. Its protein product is CASSSGGGSNQPQHF.

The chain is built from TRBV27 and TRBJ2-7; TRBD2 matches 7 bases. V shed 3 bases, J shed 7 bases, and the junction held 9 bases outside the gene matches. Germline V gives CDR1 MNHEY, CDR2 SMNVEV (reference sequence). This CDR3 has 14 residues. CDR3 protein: CASSFAGVALEQYF. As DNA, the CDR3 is TGTGCCAGCAGTTTCGCGGGAGTGGCCCTGGAGCAGTACTTC.

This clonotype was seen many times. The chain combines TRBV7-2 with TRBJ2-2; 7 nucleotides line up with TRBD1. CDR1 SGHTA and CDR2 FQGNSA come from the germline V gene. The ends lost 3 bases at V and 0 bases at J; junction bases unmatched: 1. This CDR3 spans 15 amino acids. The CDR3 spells CASSFQGANTGELFF. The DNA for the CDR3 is TGTGCCAGCAGCTTTCAGGGGGCGAACACCGGGGAGCTGTTTTTT.

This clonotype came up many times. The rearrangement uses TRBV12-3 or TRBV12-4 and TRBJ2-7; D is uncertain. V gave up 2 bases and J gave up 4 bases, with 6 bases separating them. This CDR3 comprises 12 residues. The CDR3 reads CASSLKGYEQYF. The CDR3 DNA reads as TGTGCCAGCAGTTTAAAAGGGTACGAGCAGTACTTC.

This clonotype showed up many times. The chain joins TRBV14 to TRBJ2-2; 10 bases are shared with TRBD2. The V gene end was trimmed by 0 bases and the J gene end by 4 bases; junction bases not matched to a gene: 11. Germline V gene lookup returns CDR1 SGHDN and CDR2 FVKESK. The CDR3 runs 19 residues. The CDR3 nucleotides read TGTGCCAGCAGCCAAGATAGGGACAGCGGGGGGGCATCCACCGGGGAGCTGTTTTTT. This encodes CASSQDRDSGGASTGELFF. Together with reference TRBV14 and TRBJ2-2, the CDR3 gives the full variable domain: EAGVTQFPSHSVIEKGQTVTLRCDPISGHDNLYWYRRVMGKEIKFLLHFVKESKQDESGMPNNRFLAERTGGTYSTLKVQPAELEDSGVYFCASSQDRDSGGASTGELFFGEGSRLTVL.

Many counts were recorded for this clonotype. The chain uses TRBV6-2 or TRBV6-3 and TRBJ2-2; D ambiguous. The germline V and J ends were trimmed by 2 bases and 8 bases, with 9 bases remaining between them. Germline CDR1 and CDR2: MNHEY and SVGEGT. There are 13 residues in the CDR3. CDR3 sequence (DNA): TGTGCCAGCAGTTACCGGCAAGTAGGGGAGCTGTTTTTT. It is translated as CASSYRQVGELFF.

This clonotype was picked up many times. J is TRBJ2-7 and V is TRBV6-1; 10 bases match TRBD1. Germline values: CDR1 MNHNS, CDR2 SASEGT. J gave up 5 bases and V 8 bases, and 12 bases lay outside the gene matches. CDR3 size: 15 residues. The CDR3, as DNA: TGTGCCAGCGTAAGTCGGGACAGGGGTCTCGACGAGCAGTACTTC. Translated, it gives CASVSRDRGLDEQYF.

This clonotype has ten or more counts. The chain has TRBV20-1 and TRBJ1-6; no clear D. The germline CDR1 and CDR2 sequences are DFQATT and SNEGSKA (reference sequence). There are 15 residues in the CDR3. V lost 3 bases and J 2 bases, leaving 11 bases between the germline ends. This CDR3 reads CSARLPEAYNSPLHF. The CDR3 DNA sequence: TGCAGTGCTAGGTTACCGGAAGCCTATAATTCACCCCTCCACTTT.

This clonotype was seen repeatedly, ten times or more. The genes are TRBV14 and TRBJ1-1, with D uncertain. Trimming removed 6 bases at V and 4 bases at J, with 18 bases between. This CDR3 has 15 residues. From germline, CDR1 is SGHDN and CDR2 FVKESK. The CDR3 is CASSPYLGVGTEAFF. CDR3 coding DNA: TGTGCCAGCAGTCCCTATCTCGGTGTTGGCACTGAAGCTTTCTTT. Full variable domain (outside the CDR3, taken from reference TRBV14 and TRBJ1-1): EAGVTQFPSHSVIEKGQTVTLRCDPISGHDNLYWYRRVMGKEIKFLLHFVKESKQDESGMPNNRFLAERTGGTYSTLKVQPAELEDSGVYFCASSPYLGVGTEAFFGQGTRLTVV.

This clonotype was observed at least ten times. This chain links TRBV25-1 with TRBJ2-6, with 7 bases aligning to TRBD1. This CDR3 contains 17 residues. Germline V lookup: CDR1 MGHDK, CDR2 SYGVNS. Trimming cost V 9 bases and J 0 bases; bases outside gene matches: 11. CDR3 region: CASTGQRLSSGANVLTF. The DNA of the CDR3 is TGTGCCAGTACGGGACAGCGTCTTTCCTCTGGGGCCAACGTCCTGACTTTC.